This paragraph reports one T cell receptor beta chain. Patients from Seattle were sampled longitudinally, starting during active infection. These data are taken from a study of blood T cell repertoires in COVID-19. About the study: Both acute and convalescent COVID-19 samples were obtained from the United States, Italy and Spain. The analysed material was cDNA or gDNA that came from T cells, B-cell-depleted T cells, or PBMCs.

In the study's own analysis: By means of reference gene primer amplification, nucleated cell counts were estimated. The table came from immunoSEQ multiplex PCR; TCRdb's copy has only in-frame clones and leaves some out. V, J and clone size reflect that table, while D and trimming were determined from the DNA. The repertoire holds roughly 340,000 clones, with around 86% as singletons. V was pared by 5 bases and J by 4 bases, with 6 bases of the junction left unmatched. There are 14 residues in the CDR3. CDR1 and CDR2 (germline): MNHEY, SVGEGT. Sequencing was carried out using peripheral blood. The sequence was obtained from a woman in her fifties or sixties with COVID-19, enrolled during active disease. V usage is TRBV6-2 or TRBV6-3 and J usage is TRBJ1-2; 8 nucleotides agree with TRBD1. The CDR3, as DNA: TGTGCCAGCAGTAGCACAGGGGGTGGCTATGGCTACACCTTC. Translated, it gives CASSSTGGGYGYTF.